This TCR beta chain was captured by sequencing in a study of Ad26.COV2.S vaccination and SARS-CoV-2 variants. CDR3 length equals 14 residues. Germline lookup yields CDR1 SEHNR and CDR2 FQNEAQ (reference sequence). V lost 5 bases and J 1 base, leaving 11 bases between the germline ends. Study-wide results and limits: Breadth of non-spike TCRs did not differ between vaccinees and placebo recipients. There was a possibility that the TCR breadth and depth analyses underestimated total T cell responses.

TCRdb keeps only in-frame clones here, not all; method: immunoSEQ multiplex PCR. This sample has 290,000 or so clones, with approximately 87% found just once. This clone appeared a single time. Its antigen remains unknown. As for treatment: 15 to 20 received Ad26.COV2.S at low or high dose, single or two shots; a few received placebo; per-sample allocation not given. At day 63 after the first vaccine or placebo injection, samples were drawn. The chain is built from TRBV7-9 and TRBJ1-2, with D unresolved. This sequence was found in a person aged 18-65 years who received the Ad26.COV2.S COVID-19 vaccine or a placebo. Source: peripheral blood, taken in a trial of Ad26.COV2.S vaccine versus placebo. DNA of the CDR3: TGTGCCAGCAGCGGTGGCACGTATAACTATGGCTACACCTTC. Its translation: CASSGGTYNYGYTF.